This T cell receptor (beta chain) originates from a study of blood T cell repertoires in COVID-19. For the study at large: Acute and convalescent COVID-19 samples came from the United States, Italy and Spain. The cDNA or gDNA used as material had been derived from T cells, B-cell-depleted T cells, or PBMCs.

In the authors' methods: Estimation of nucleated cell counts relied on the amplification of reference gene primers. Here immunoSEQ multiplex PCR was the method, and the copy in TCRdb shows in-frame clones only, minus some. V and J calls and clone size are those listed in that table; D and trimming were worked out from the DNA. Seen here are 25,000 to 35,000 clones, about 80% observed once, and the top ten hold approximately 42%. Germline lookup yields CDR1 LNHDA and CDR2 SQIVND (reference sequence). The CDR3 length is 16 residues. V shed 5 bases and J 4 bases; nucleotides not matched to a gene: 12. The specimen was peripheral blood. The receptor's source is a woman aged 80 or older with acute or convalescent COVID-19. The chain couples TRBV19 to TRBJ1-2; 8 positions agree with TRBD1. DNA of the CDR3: TGTGCCAGTAGTTCCCCCTCGACAGGGGTTGGCTATGGCTACACCTTC. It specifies CASSSPSTGVGYGYTF.